The 23 T cell receptor beta chains listed next were all sequenced from one sample in a study of cytomegalovirus exposure and HLA in healthy donors. PCR primers comprised 60 Vbeta and 13 Jbeta primers. Some clones are missing from TCRdb's copy, which holds only in-frame ones; the method was immunoSEQ multiplex PCR. Of about 98,000 clones listed, about four fifths are singletons. Source material: PBMCs. These receptor sequences come from a human donor in good health.

This sequence joins TRBV30 and TRBJ2-7; a possible D gene is TRBD2 (6 bases). Germline CDR1 is GTSNPN and CDR2 is SVGIG (reference sequence). The CDR3 runs 15 residues. V was trimmed by 1 base and J by 2 bases, leaving 15 bases between them. The CDR3 region is CAWSDEAGRTYEQYF. The CDR3 DNA reads as TGTGCCTGGAGTGACGAAGCGGGCCGTACCTACGAGCAGTACTTC.

This sequence joins TRBV19 and TRBJ2-6, with D tentatively TRBD2 (6 bases). Trimming shortened V by 3 bases and J by 0 bases, and 6 bases separated the two germline ends. CDR1 and CDR2 (germline): LNHDA, SQIVND (reference sequence). The CDR3 is 15 amino acids. Here the CDR3 reads CASSIGGSGANVLTF. The CDR3 DNA reads TGTGCCAGTAGTATCGGGGGCTCTGGGGCCAACGTCCTGACTTTC.

The chain recombines TRBV19 with TRBJ1-2; 7 nucleotides align to TRBD1. The CDR3 loop spans 13 amino acids. Germline lookup yields CDR1 LNHDA and CDR2 SQIVND (reference sequence). The V segment lost 6 bases and the J segment 7 bases; nucleotides outside the gene matches: 8. The CDR3 DNA sequence: TGTGCCAGTAGCATACAGGGGTCGCGTGGCTACACCTTC. Amino acids: CASSIQGSRGYTF.

The genes are TRBV21-1 and TRBJ2-7; the table names TRBD2, a call not compared with the DNA. TRBV21-1 is given as a pseudogene. The CDR3 spans 15 residues. CDR3: CASSISPVEIYEQYF. As DNA, the CDR3 is TGTGCCAGCAGCATCTCTCCGGTAGAGATCTACGAGCAGTACTTC.

The chain joins TRBV19 to TRBJ1-1, with D perhaps TRBD1 (6 bases). CDR1 LNHDA and CDR2 SQIVND come from the germline V gene (reference sequence). The CDR3 totals 14 residues. Trimming left V 6 bases short and J 2 bases short, with 13 bases between. The CDR3 sequence is CASRTWTANTEAFF. In DNA, the CDR3 is TGTGCCAGTAGGACTTGGACAGCCAACACTGAAGCTTTCTTT.

The genes are TRBV5-3 and TRBJ1-1; D call uncertain. TRBV5-3 is filed as an ORF, its function uncertain. The CDR3 covers 11 residues. Trimming removed 4 bases at V and 4 bases at J, with 5 bases between. The CDR3 sequence: CARSVRTEAFF. DNA for the CDR3: TGTGCCAGAAGCGTCCGCACTGAAGCTTTCTTT.

This clone was detected once. The genes are TRBV9 and TRBJ2-2, with 8 bases identical to TRBD2. J gave up 3 bases and V 2 bases, and 3 bases lay outside the gene matches. The germline V gene has CDR1 SGDLS and CDR2 YYNGEE. This CDR3 is built from 15 residues. CDR3 nucleotides: TGTGCCAGCAGCGTTTCACTAGCGGACACCGGGGAGCTGTTTTTT. The encoded protein is CASSVSLADTGELFF.

V usage is TRBV30 and J usage is TRBJ2-3; 7 nucleotides line up with TRBD2. The V segment lost 1 base and the J segment 2 bases; nucleotides outside the gene matches: 9. The germline CDR1 and CDR2 sequences are GTSNPN and SVGIG (reference sequence). There are 16 residues in the CDR3. As DNA, the CDR3 is TGTGCCTGGAGTGCGGATAGCGGGTCCTTCACAGATACGCAGTATTTT. Translation gives CAWSADSGSFTDTQYF.

The rearrangement links TRBV12-5 to TRBJ1-5, with 12 bases that match TRBD1. CDR3 length: 14 residues. Germline CDR1 and CDR2: LGHNT and FRNRAP. The ends lost 6 bases at V and 9 bases at J; junction bases unmatched: 6. This CDR3 is CASGAGTGGAPQHF. The CDR3 DNA reads as TGTGCTAGTGGAGCCGGGACAGGGGGCGCGCCCCAGCATTTT.

This sequence joins TRBV6-5 and TRBJ1-1; 11 bases map to TRBD1. In germline, CDR1 is MNHEY, CDR2 SVGAGI. The CDR3 is made up of 15 amino acids. Trimming cost V 1 base and J 3 bases; bases outside gene matches: 1. DNA for the CDR3: TGTGCCAGCAGTTACTGGGGACAGGGGGACACTGAAGCTTTCTTT. It is translated as CASSYWGQGDTEAFF.

This clone was detected a few times. The chain carries TRBV29-1 and TRBJ1-2, with unresolved D. Trimming left V 4 bases short and J 4 bases short, with 13 bases between. In germline, CDR1 is SQVTM, CDR2 ANQGSEA. The CDR3 has 13 amino acids. Written as DNA, the CDR3 is TGCAGCGTTGGGCCAGATCACATCTATGGCTACACCTTC. It translates to CSVGPDHIYGYTF.

The chain combines TRBV30 with TRBJ2-1; 7 bases match TRBD2. There are 14 residues in the CDR3. The V and J ends lost 2 bases and 4 bases, in that order; junction bases with no gene match: 5. Per germline, CDR1 GTSNPN and CDR2 SVGIG (reference sequence). The CDR3 protein is CAWSRSGAYNEQFF. CDR3 nucleotides: TGTGCCTGGAGTCGAAGCGGGGCATACAATGAGCAGTTCTTC.

The chain has TRBV6-1 and TRBJ2-7, with D possibly TRBD1 on 5 matching bases. Germline V lookup: CDR1 MNHNS, CDR2 SASEGT. V lost 7 bases to trimming and J lost 1 base, with 11 bases between them. The CDR3 runs to 13 residues. CDR3: CASIRTLSYEQYF. The CDR3, as DNA: TGTGCCAGCATCAGGACATTATCCTACGAGCAGTACTTC.

The sample holds a few counts of this clone. This sequence joins TRBV5-6 and TRBJ2-7; 7 bases agree with TRBD1. The germline V gene has CDR1 SGHDT and CDR2 YYEEEE. V shed 4 bases, J shed 2 bases, and the junction held 12 bases outside the gene matches. The CDR3 runs to 16 residues. CDR3 loop: CASSLPGQKIPYEQYF. The CDR3 DNA is TGTGCCAGCAGCCTGCCGGGACAGAAGATTCCCTACGAGCAGTACTTC.

The V gene is TRBV2, the J gene TRBJ1-6, with D perhaps matching TRBD1 (5 bases). Deletions cut 2 bases from V and 7 bases from J, with 15 bases between. This CDR3 spans 16 amino acids. CDR1 and CDR2 from the germline V gene are SNHLY and FYNNEI. The CDR3 nucleotides are TGTGCCAGCAGTGAAAGGGGCGGCTTATCAAATTCACCCCTCCACTTT. Amino acids: CASSERGGLSNSPLHF.

The chain combines TRBV4-3 with TRBJ2-5; perhaps TRBD1 as D (5 bases). Germline loops: CDR1 LGHNA, CDR2 YSLEER. V gave up 1 base and J gave up 3 bases, with 9 bases separating them. The CDR3 length is 14 residues. The DNA of the CDR3 is TGCGCCAGCAGCCAAGGGGGCAGGGAAGAGACCCAGTACTTC. Translation: CASSQGGREETQYF.

The chain uses TRBV28 and TRBJ2-1; 10 bases are a match to TRBD2. The V gene end was trimmed by 4 bases and the J gene end by 1 base; junction bases not matched to a gene: 4. Per the germline V gene, CDR1 is MDHEN and CDR2 is SYDVKM. This CDR3 is 16 amino acids long. CDR3 loop: CASSSISGGSYNEQFF. The CDR3 DNA is TGTGCCAGCAGTTCCATTAGCGGGGGGTCCTACAATGAGCAGTTCTTC.

The chain has TRBV27 and TRBJ1-5; 9 bases line up with TRBD1. Per germline, CDR1 MNHEY and CDR2 SMNVEV (reference sequence). The CDR3 is made up of 15 amino acids. V lost 5 bases to trimming and J lost 7 bases; unmatched junction nucleotides: 9. This CDR3 is CASSITTGGGQPQHF. The CDR3 coding sequence is TGTGCCAGCAGTATCACGACAGGGGGAGGGCAGCCCCAGCATTTT.

This clone has only one observation. This chain links TRBV5-1 with TRBJ1-2; 8 positions agree with TRBD1. V trimming: 2 bases; J trimming: 0 bases; junction bases outside the gene matches: 6. The CDR3 is 16 amino acids. Germline CDR1 reads SGHRS; CDR2 reads YFSETQ. The CDR3 is CASSLGTGTTNYGYTF. In DNA form, the CDR3 reads TGCGCCAGCAGCTTAGGGACAGGAACTACTAACTATGGCTACACCTTC.

This clone was detected only once. The chain couples TRBV25-1 to TRBJ1-5, with D tentatively TRBD1 (5 bases). V was trimmed by 4 bases and J by 5 bases, leaving 9 bases between them. Germline assignment: CDR1 MGHDK and CDR2 SYGVNS. The CDR3 is 13 residues long. CDR3 protein: CASSGQGYQPQHF. The CDR3 nucleotides read TGTGCCAGCAGTGGTCAGGGTTATCAGCCCCAGCATTTT. Full variable domain (outside the CDR3, taken from reference TRBV25-1 and TRBJ1-5): EADIYQTPRYLVIGTGKKITLECSQTMGHDKMYWYQQDPGMELHLIHYSYGVNSTEKGDLSSESTVSRIRTEHFPLTLESARPSHTSQYLCASSGQGYQPQHFGDGTRLSIL.

The gene calls are TRBV18 and TRBJ2-7; weak D call: TRBD2 (5 bases). Germline V gene lookup returns CDR1 KGHSH and CDR2 LQKENI. Trimming stripped 3 bases from V and 0 bases from J, with 12 bases between. This CDR3 contains 15 residues. The CDR3 loop reads CASSPGPGSSYEQYF. The DNA of the CDR3 is TGTGCCAGCTCACCGGGTCCGGGGAGCTCCTACGAGCAGTACTTC.

The V gene is TRBV4-1, the J gene TRBJ2-5; TRBD2 aligns across 11 bases. Germline-derived CDR1 and CDR2 are MGHRA and YSYEKL. CDR3 length: 17 amino acids. After removal of 3 bases from V and 5 bases from J, the junction contained 11 bases not matched to a gene. CDR3 coding DNA: TGCGCCAGCAGCCACTTTACTAGCGGGAGTGGGAGTGAGACCCAGTACTTC. Translating it yields CASSHFTSGSGSETQYF.

In this sample, this clone turned up many times. The chain uses TRBV4-1 and TRBJ1-4, with D possibly TRBD1 on 6 matching bases. This CDR3 has 15 residues. Germline V lookup: CDR1 MGHRA, CDR2 YSYEKL. Deletions cut 1 base from V and 7 bases from J, with 13 bases between. The CDR3 is CASSQVATGSEKLFF. The CDR3 DNA reads as TGCGCCAGCAGCCAAGTCGCAACAGGGAGTGAAAAACTGTTTTTT.